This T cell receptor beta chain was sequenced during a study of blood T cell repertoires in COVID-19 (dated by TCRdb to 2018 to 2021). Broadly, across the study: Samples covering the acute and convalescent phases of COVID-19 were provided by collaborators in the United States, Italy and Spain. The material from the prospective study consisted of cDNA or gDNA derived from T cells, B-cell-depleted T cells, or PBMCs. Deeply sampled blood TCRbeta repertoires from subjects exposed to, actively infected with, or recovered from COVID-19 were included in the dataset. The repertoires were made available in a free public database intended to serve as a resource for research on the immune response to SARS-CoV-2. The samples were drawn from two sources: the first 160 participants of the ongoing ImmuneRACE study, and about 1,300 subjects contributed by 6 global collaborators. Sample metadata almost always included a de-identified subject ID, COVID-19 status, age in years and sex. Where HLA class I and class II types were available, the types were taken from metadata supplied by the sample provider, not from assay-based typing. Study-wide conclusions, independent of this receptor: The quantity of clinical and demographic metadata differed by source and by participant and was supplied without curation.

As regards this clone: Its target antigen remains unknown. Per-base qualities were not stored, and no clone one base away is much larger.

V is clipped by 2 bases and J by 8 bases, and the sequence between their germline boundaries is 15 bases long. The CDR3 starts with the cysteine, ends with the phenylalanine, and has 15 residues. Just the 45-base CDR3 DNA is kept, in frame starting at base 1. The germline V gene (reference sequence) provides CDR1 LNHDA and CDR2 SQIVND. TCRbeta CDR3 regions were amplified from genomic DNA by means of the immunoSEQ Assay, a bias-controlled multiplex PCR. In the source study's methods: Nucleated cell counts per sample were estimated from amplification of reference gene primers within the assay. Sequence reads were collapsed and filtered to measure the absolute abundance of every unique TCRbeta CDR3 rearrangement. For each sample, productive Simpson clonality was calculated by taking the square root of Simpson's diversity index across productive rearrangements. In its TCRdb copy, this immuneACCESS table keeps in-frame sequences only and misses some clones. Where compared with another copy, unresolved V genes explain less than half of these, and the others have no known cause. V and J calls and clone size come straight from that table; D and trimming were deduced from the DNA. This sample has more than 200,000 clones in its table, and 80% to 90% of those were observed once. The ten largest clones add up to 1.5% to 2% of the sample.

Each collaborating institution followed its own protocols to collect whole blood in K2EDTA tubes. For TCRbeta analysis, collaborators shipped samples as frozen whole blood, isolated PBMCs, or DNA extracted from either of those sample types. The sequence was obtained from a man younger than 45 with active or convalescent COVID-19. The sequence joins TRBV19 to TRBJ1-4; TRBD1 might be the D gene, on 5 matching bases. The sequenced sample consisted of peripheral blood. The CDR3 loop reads CASSIPQDSDEKLFF. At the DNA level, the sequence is TGTGCCAGTAGTATACCACAGGATTCGGACGAAAAACTGTTTTTT.